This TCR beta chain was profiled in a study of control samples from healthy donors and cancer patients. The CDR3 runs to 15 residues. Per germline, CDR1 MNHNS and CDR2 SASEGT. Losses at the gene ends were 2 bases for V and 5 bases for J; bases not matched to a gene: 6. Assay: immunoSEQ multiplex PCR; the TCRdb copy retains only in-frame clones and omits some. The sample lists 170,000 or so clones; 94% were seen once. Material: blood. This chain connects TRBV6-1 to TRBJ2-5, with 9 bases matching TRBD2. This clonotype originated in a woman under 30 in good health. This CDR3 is CASSEIWAGGETQYF. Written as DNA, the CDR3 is TGTGCCAGCAGTGAAATTTGGGCGGGGGGGGAGACCCAGTACTTC.